A selection of T cell receptor beta chains follows, all from one sample in a study of blood T cells in healthy people across ages. TCRdb reprocessed the 5' RACE reads via MiXCR and lists one record per CDR3 protein. The sample lists 800,000 to 950,000 distinct CDR3 sequences, about 28% occurring once. Separately, the same data were catalogued under a study of T cells of mothers and their children.

Sequences were obtained from blood. The source is a woman aged 40 to 50 in good health. CDR3s include the opening cysteine and the closing phenylalanine or tryptophan. A D gene is named only where the DNA matches it firmly. Only some rows state a clone size, as once, few, many or a class for expanded clones.

j_gene: TRBJ2-1; d_gene: NA; v_gene: TRBV3-1; abundance: many; CDR3nt: TGTGCCAGCAGTAGTTCCGGTGAGCAGTTCTTC; CDR3aa: CASSSSGEQFF
j_gene: TRBJ2-1; d_gene: TRBD1; v_gene: TRBV29-1; abundance: many; CDR3nt: TGCAGCGTTTGGACAGGGGGTCGGGATGAGCAGTTCTTC; CDR3aa: CSVWTGGRDEQFF
j_gene: TRBJ2-1; d_gene: TRBD2; v_gene: TRBV6-2/TRBV6-3; abundance: once; CDR3nt: TGTGCCAGCAAGGGAGCCCCTAGCGGGAGGGACAATGAGCAGTTCTTC; CDR3aa: CASKGAPSGRDNEQFF
j_gene: TRBJ2-5; d_gene: NA; v_gene: TRBV2; abundance: once; CDR3nt: TGTGCCAGCGCCCGCGGATCCCCCCAGGAGACCCAGTACTTC; CDR3aa: CASARGSPQETQYF
j_gene: TRBJ2-7; d_gene: NA; v_gene: TRBV2; abundance: few; CDR3nt: TGTGCCAGCAACAGACAGGTCAGCTCCTACGAGCAGTACTTC; CDR3aa: CASNRQVSSYEQYF
j_gene: TRBJ1-1; d_gene: TRBD1; v_gene: TRBV29-1; abundance: NA; CDR3nt: TGCAGCGTTAGGACAGGAAGAACTGAAGCTTTCTTT; CDR3aa: CSVRTGRTEAFF
j_gene: TRBJ2-3; d_gene: TRBD2; v_gene: TRBV20-1; abundance: NA; CDR3nt: TGCAGTGCTAGAGGCCCCCCTACTAGCGGGGGAGATACGCAGTATTTT; CDR3aa: CSARGPPTSGGDTQYF
j_gene: TRBJ2-3; d_gene: TRBD2; v_gene: TRBV9; abundance: few; CDR3nt: TGTGCCAGCTGCGAGCGGGGGGGCACAGATACGCAGTATTTT; CDR3aa: CASCERGGTDTQYF
j_gene: TRBJ2-1; d_gene: NA; v_gene: TRBV28; abundance: many; CDR3nt: TGTGCCAGCAGTCCTCAGGGGGGGTTCCTTTGGTTCTTC; CDR3aa: CASSPQGGFLWFF
j_gene: TRBJ1-1; d_gene: NA; v_gene: TRBV29-1; abundance: few; CDR3nt: TGCAGCTCCCCCGTCGGGCCTGAAGCTTTCTTT; CDR3aa: CSSPVGPEAFF
j_gene: TRBJ1-2; d_gene: NA; v_gene: TRBV12-3/TRBV12-4; abundance: NA; CDR3nt: TGTGCCAGCAGTTCCCCAAGACGGGGCTACACCTTC; CDR3aa: CASSSPRRGYTF
j_gene: TRBJ2-7; d_gene: NA; v_gene: TRBV9; abundance: many; CDR3nt: TGTGCCAGCAGCGCAGGTCCAGGGGGGATCTCCTACGAGCAGTACTTC; CDR3aa: CASSAGPGGISYEQYF
j_gene: TRBJ2-3; d_gene: TRBD2; v_gene: TRBV27; abundance: many; CDR3nt: TGTGCCAGCAGCGGCGGGGGTAGCACAGATACGCAGTATTTT; CDR3aa: CASSGGGSTDTQYF
j_gene: TRBJ2-1; d_gene: TRBD2; v_gene: TRBV7-2; abundance: NA; CDR3nt: TGTGCCAGCAGCTTAGGGGCTAGCGGGGCAACCTACGAGCAGTTCTTC; CDR3aa: CASSLGASGATYEQFF
j_gene: TRBJ1-4; d_gene: NA; v_gene: TRBV28; abundance: NA; CDR3nt: TGTGCCTGCAGCTTATTGGATAGGGGATCTAATGAAAAACTGTTTTTT; CDR3aa: CACSLLDRGSNEKLFF
j_gene: TRBJ2-5; d_gene: NA; v_gene: TRBV2; abundance: few; CDR3nt: TGTGCCAGCAGTGAGGGCAGTAAAGAGACCCAGTACTTC; CDR3aa: CASSEGSKETQYF
j_gene: TRBJ1-2; d_gene: NA; v_gene: TRBV27; abundance: few; CDR3nt: TGTGCCAGCAGTTTAATAGGGCGGACCTTATATGGCTACACCTTC; CDR3aa: CASSLIGRTLYGYTF
j_gene: TRBJ2-7; d_gene: TRBD1; v_gene: TRBV7-9; abundance: NA; CDR3nt: TGTGCCAGCAGCTGGAGCAAAAGACAGGGGACGAAAGTAGGAGACGAGCAGTACTTC; CDR3aa: CASSWSKRQGTKVGDEQYF
j_gene: TRBJ2-5; d_gene: NA; v_gene: TRBV7-9; abundance: few; CDR3nt: TGTGCCAGCAGCAGCGGGACAGCCCAATCCCCGCTGCGGGAGACCCAGTACTTC; CDR3aa: CASSSGTAQSPLRETQYF
j_gene: TRBJ1-1; d_gene: TRBD1; v_gene: TRBV5-1; abundance: few; CDR3nt: TGCGCCAGTACGACAGGGGTCGAAGCTTTCTTT; CDR3aa: CASTTGVEAFF
j_gene: TRBJ2-1; d_gene: NA; v_gene: TRBV18; abundance: many; CDR3nt: TGTGCCAGCTCACCGGGCTACGAGAATGAGCAGTTCTTC; CDR3aa: CASSPGYENEQFF
j_gene: TRBJ2-1; d_gene: NA; v_gene: TRBV29-1; abundance: many; CDR3nt: TGCAGCGCCCCCCAGTCAAGGGGCAATGAGCAGTTCTTC; CDR3aa: CSAPQSRGNEQFF
j_gene: TRBJ1-1; d_gene: NA; v_gene: TRBV6-2/TRBV6-3; abundance: NA; CDR3nt: TGTGCCAGCAGCAACGAACCGGGACGGTTAAACACTGAAGCTTTCTTT; CDR3aa: CASSNEPGRLNTEAFF
j_gene: TRBJ2-7; d_gene: NA; v_gene: TRBV7-9; abundance: many; CDR3nt: TGTGCCAGCAGCCCGAGCCAGAACTACGAGCAGTACTTC; CDR3aa: CASSPSQNYEQYF
j_gene: TRBJ2-3; d_gene: NA; v_gene: TRBV12-5; abundance: NA; CDR3nt: TGTGCTAGTGGTCATGGGACTGGACCCGGTACGCAGTATTTT; CDR3aa: CASGHGTGPGTQYF